The 2 T cell receptor beta chains listed next were all sequenced from one sample in a study of CD8 T cells in Susac syndrome. RNA in amounts of roughly 0.45 to 1 ug was reverse transcribed with random hexamers. TCRdb passed the immunoSEQ multiplex PCR reads through MiXCR, listing each CDR3 protein once. In the table there are about 130,000 distinct CDR3 sequences, around 94% of which are singletons. Sequenced input: CD4+ T cells from PBMCs. Source of these receptors: a human donor in good health.

This chain links TRBV5-1 with TRBJ2-7; D may be TRBD1 (5 bases). V was shortened by 4 bases and J by 3 bases, with 11 bases between the two germline ends. CDR1 and CDR2 (germline): SGHRS, YFSETQ. The CDR3 spans 13 residues. In nucleotides, the CDR3 is TGCGCCAGCAGCCTGGACATTGGCTACGAGCAGTACTTC. Its protein is CASSLDIGYEQYF.

The V and J genes are TRBV10-2 and TRBJ1-3; 7 bases agree with TRBD1. Losses at the gene ends were 3 bases for V and 3 bases for J; bases not matched to a gene: 5. Germline lookup yields CDR1 WSHSY and CDR2 SAAADI. The CDR3 is 15 residues long. CDR3 sequence: CASSDSTGVGNTIYF. In nucleotides, the CDR3 is TGCGCCAGCAGTGACTCAACAGGGGTTGGAAACACCATATATTTT.